Reported below is one T cell receptor (beta chain). The antigen remains unidentified. This record comes from a study of OX40 agonist ivuxolimab in advanced cancers. The overall study: Ivuxolimab, an antibody acting as an agonist of OX40 (CD134), was used to treat patients. The patients received ivuxolimab by intravenous route every 2 weeks at 0.01 to 10 mg/kg.

Libraries were prepared by immunoSEQ multiplex PCR; TCRdb keeps only in-frame clonotypes and omits some of them. The repertoire holds 63,000 or so clones, with roughly 80% as singletons. Study-level points and caveats: Researchers did not establish what antigens the expanded peripheral T cells target.

Sequences were derived from CD4+ or CD8+ T cells sorted from blood, sampled in a trial of the OX40 agonist ivuxolimab. The receptor comes from an adult with an advanced solid tumor such as melanoma, head and neck, liver or kidney cancer.

This chain's CDR3 is CSVKGQGGEKLFF. In nucleotides, the CDR3 is TGCAGCGTTAAGGGACAGGGGGGCGAAAAACTGTTTTTT. This sequence joins TRBV29-1 and TRBJ1-4; 11 nucleotides match TRBD1. This CDR3 is 13 amino acids long. CDR1 is SQVTM and CDR2 is ANQGSEA in the germline V gene. V dropped 5 bases and J dropped 8; count of bases not matched to a gene: 4.